This T cell receptor beta chain is from a study of T cell changes during pregnancy in multiple sclerosis. Some clones are missing from TCRdb's copy, which holds only in-frame ones; the method was immunoSEQ multiplex PCR. This sample has around 96,000 clones; approximately 95% occur once, and the top ten carry around 4.1%. CDR1 is SEHNR, CDR2 FQNEAQ, per germline (reference sequence). Trimming took 1 base from V and 3 from J, leaving 15 bases between them. CDR3 size: 16 residues. The TCR was taken from a female donor with multiple sclerosis, enrolled in a pregnancy study. This chain uses TRBV7-9 with TRBJ1-1; D is perhaps TRBD1 (6 bases). The sequences come from peripheral blood, collected in the first trimester of pregnancy. CDR3 protein: CASSLVSRGSYTEAFF. DNA for the CDR3: TGTGCCAGCAGCTTAGTCTCAAGGGGGAGTTACACTGAAGCTTTCTTT.